This TCR beta chain was identified during a study of human T cells and chemical hapten exposure. Germline assignment: CDR1 ENHRY and CDR2 SYGVKD. The CDR3 is made up of 16 amino acids. Trimming took off 0 bases at V and 3 bases at J, with 13 bases between the two ends. MiXCR, applied by TCRdb to the RACE reads, yields one record per CDR3 protein. The sample contains 150,000 to 200,000 distinct CDR3 sequences, 30% of which appear only once. As for time point: pre-sensitization, week 0. Sample treatment: therapeutic diphenylcyclopropenone sensitization with weekly scalp DPC. This chain links TRBV10-3 with TRBJ2-3; D is uncertain. The starting material was whole blood, obtained in connection with sensitization to the hapten diphenylcyclopropenone (DPC). The sequence came from a woman aged 25 to 45 with alopecia areata. Some clones in this sample may be carry-over from other donors' samples. CDR3 DNA sequence: TGTGCCATCAGTGAGTCGAACCAACGCCGGACAGATACGCAGTATTTT. It codes for CAISESNQRRTDTQYF.